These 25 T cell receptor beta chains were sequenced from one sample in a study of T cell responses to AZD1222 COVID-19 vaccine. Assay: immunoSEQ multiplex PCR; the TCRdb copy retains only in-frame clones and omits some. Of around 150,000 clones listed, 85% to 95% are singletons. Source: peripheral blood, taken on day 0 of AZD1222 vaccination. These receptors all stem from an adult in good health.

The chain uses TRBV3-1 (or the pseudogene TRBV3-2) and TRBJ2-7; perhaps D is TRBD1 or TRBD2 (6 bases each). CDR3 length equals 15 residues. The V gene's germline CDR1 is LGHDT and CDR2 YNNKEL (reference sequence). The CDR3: CASSQSRGSLQGSTV. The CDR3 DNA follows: TGTGCCAGCAGCCAAAGCCGGGGGTCATTACAGGGCAGTACCGTC.

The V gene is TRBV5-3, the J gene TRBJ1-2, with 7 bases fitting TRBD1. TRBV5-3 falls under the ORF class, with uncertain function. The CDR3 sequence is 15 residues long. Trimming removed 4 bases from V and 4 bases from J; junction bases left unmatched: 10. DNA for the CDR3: TGTGCCAGAAGCCAAGACAGGGAGTACCGCTATGGCTACACCTTC. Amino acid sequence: CARSQDREYRYGYTF.

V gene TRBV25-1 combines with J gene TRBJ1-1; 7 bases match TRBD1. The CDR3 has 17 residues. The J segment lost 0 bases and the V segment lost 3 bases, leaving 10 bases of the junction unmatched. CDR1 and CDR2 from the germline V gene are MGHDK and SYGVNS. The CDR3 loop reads CASSEEGRGGMNTEAFF. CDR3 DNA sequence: TGTGCCAGCAGTGAGGAGGGAAGAGGGGGCATGAACACTGAAGCTTTCTTT.

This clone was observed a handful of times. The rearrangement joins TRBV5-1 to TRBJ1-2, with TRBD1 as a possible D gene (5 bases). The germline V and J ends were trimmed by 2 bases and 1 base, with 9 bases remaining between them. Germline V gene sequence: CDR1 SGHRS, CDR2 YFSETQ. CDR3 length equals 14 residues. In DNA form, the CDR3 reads TGCGCCAGCAGCTTCCAGGGTCATAACTATGGCTACACCTTC. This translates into CASSFQGHNYGYTF. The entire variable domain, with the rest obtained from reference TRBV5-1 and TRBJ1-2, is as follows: KAGVTQTPRYLIKTRGQQVTLSCSPISGHRSVSWYQQTPGQGLQFLFEYFSETQRNKGNFPGRFSGRQFSNSRSEMNVSTLELGDSALYLCASSFQGHNYGYTFGSGTRLTVV.

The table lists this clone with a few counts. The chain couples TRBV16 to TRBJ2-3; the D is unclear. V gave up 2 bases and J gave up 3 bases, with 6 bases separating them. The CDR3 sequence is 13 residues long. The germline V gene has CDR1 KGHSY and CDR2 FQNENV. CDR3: CASSQMWTDTQYF. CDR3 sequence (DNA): TGTGCCAGCAGCCAAATGTGGACAGATACGCAGTATTTT.

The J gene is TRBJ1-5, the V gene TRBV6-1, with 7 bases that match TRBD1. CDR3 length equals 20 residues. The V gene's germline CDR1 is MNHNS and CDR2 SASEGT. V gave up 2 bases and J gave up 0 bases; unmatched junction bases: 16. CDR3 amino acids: CASSEYLNRGFSLSNQPQHF. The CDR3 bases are TGTGCCAGCAGTGAATACTTGAACAGGGGTTTTTCCCTTAGCAATCAGCCCCAGCATTTT.

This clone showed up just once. CDR3 sequence (DNA): TGTGCCAGCAGCTTAGGAGGGAGCAACGAGCAGTACGTC. This codes for CASSLGGSNEQYV. J is TRBJ2-7 and V is TRBV7-8, with D maybe TRBD2 (5 bases). Looked up from germline, CDR1 is SGHVS and CDR2 is FQNEAQ. The germline V and J ends were trimmed by 1 base and 5 bases, with 9 bases remaining between them. The CDR3 has 13 amino acids.

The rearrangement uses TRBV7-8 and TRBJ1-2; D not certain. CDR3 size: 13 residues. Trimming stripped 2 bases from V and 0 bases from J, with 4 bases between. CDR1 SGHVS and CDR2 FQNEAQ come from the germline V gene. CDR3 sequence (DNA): TGTGCCAGCAGCTTAAACACTAACTATGGCTACACCTTC. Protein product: CASSLNTNYGYTF.

The CDR3 DNA reads as TGCGCCAGCAGCTGGGGGGTCACCGGGGAGCTGTTTTTT. Its protein is CASSWGVTGELFF. The V and J genes are TRBV5-1 and TRBJ2-2, with D tentatively TRBD2 (6 bases). The germline V and J ends were trimmed by 3 bases and 4 bases, with 7 bases remaining between them. The germline gives CDR1 SGHRS, CDR2 YFSETQ. This CDR3 has 13 amino acids.

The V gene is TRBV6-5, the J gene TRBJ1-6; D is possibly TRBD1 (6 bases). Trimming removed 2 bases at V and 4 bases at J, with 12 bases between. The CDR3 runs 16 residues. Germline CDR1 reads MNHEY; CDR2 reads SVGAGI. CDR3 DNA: TGTGCCAGCAGTTACCGCCCGGGACAATATAATTCACCCCTCCACTTT. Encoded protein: CASSYRPGQYNSPLHF.

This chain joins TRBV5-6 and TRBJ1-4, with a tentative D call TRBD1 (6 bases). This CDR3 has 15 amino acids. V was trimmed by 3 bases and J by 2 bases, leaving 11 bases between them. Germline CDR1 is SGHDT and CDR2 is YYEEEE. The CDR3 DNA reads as TGTGCCAGCAGCTGGGAACAGGGTACTAATGAAAAACTGTTTTTT. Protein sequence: CASSWEQGTNEKLFF.

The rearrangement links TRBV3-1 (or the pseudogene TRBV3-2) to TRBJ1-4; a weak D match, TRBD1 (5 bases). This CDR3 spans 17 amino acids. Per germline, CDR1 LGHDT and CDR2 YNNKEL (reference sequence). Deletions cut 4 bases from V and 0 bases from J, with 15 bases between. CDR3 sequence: CASSRRGALATNEKLFF. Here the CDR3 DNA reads TGTGCCAGCAGCCGTCGAGGGGCCCTTGCAACTAATGAAAAACTGTTTTTT.

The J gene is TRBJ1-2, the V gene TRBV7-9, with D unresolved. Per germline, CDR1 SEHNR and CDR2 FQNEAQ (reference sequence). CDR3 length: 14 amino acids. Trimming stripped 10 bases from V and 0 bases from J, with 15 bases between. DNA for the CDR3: TGTGCCATCACCCGGCCGGGATCTAACTATGGCTACACCTTC. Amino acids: CAITRPGSNYGYTF.

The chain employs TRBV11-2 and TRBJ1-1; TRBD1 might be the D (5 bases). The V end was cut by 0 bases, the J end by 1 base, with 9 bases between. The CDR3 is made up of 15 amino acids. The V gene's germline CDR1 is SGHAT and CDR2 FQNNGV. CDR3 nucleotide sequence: TGTGCCAGCAGCTTAGAGGGGACGTGGAACACTGAAGCTTTCTTT. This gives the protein CASSLEGTWNTEAFF.

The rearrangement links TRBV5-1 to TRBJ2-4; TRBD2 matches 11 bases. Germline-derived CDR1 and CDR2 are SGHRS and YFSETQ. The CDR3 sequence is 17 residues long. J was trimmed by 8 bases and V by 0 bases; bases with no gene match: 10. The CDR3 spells CASSLDSSGGNRDIQYF. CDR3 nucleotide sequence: TGCGCCAGCAGCTTGGACTCTAGCGGGGGGAATAGGGACATTCAGTACTTC.

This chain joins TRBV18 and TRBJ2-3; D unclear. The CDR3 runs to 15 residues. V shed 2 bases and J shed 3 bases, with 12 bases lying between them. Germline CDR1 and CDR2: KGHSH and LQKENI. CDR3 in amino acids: CASSPSKGPTDTQYF. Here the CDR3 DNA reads TGTGCCAGCTCACCAAGTAAGGGCCCGACAGATACGCAGTATTTT.

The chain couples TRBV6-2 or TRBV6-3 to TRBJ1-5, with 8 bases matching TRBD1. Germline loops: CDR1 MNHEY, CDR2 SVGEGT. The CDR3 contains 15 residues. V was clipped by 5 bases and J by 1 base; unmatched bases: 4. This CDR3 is CASSVRGRSNQPQHF. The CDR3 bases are TGTGCCAGCAGTGTCAGGGGGCGAAGCAATCAGCCCCAGCATTTT.

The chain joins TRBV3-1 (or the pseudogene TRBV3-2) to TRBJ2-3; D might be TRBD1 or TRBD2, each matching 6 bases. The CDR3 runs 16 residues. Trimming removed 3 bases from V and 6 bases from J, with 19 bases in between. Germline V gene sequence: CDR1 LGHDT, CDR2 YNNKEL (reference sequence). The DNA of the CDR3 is TGTGCCAGCAGCCATCAGCGTACGGGGGCGTGGGATACGCAGTATTTT. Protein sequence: CASSHQRTGAWDTQYF.

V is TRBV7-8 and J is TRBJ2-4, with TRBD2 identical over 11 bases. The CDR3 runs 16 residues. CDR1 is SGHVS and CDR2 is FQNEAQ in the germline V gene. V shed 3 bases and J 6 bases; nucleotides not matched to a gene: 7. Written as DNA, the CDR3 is TGTGCCAGCAGCTTTAGGGTAGCGGGAGGGCGAAACATTCAGTACTTC. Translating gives CASSFRVAGGRNIQYF.

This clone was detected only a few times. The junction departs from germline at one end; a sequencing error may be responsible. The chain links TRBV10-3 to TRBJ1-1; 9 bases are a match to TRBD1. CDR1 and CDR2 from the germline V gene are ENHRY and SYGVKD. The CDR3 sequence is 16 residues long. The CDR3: CAISDSAGTGNPEAFF. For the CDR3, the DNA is TGTGCCATCAGTGACTCTGCCGGGACAGGGAACCCTGAAGCTTTCTTT.

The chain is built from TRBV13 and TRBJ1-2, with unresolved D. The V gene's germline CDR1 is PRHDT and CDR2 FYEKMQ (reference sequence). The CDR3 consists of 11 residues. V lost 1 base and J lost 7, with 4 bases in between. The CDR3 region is CASSLESGYTF. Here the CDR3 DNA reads TGTGCCAGCAGCTTAGAAAGTGGCTACACCTTC.

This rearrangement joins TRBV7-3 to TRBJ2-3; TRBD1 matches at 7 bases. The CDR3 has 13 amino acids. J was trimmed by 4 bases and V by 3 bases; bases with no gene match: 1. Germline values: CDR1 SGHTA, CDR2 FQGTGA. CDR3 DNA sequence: TGTGCCAGCAGCTTGACAGGGTCAGATACGCAGTATTTT. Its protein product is CASSLTGSDTQYF.

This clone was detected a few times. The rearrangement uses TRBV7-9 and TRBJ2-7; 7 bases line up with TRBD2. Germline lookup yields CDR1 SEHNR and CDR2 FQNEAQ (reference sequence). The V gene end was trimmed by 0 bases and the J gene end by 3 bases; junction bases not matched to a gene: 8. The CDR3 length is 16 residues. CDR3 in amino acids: CASSLAYSGLHYEQYV. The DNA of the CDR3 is TGTGCCAGCAGCTTAGCTTATAGCGGGCTGCACTACGAGCAGTACGTC.

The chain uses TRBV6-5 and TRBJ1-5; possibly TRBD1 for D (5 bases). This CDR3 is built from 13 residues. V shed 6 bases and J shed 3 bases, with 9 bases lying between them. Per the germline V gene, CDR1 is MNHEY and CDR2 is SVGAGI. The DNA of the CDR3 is TGTGCCAGCAGCAGGGATTTCAATCAGCCCCAGCATTTT. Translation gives CASSRDFNQPQHF.

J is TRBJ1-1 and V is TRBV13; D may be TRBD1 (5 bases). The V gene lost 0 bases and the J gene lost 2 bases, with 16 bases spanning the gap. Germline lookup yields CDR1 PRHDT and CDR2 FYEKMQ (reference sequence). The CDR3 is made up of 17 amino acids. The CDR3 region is CASSLGGTISINTEAFF. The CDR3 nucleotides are TGTGCCAGCAGCTTAGGTGGGACGATATCAATCAACACTGAAGCTTTCTTT.